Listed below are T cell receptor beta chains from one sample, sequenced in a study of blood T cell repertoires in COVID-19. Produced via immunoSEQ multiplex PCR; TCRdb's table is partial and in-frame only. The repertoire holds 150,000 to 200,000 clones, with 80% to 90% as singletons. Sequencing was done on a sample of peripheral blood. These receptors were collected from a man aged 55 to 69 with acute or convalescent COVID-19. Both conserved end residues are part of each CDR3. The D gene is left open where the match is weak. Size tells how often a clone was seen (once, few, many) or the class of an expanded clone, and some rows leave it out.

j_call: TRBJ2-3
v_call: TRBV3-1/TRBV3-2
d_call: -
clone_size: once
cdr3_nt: TGTGCCAGCAGCCAAAGCCCCCCAAGGGCAGGGTCGAGCACAGATACGCAGTATTTT
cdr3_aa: CASSQSPPRAGSSTDTQYF

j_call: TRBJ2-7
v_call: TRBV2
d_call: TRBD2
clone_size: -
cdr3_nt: TGTGCCAGCAGCCCCCCTAGCGGGAGGAGTAGCGAGCAGTACTTC
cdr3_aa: CASSPPSGRSSEQYF

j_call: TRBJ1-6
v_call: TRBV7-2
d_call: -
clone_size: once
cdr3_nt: TGTGCCAGCAGCTTACCCAGGGGAAGGTCACCCCTCCACTTT
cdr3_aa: CASSLPRGRSPLHF

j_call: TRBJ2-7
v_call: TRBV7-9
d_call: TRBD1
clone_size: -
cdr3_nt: TGTGCCAGCAGCCGGCGACAGGGCGAGCAGTACTTC
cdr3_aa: CASSRRQGEQYF

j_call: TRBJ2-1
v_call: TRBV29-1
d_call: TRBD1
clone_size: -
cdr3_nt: TGCAGCGTTGGACAGGGGTACAATGAGCAGTTCTTC
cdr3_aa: CSVGQGYNEQFF

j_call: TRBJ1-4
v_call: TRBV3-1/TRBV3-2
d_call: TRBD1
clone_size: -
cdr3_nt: TGTGCCAGCAGCCGGGACAGGGGCACAACTAATGAAAAACTGTTTTTT
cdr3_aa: CASSRDRGTTNEKLFF

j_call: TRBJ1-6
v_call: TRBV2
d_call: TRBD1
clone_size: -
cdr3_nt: TGTGCCAGCAGTGAAAGACAGGGAGTATGGTCACCCCTCCACTTT
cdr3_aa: CASSERQGVWSPLHF

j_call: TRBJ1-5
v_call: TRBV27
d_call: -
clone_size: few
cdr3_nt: TGTGCCAGCAGTTTTGCGGCCAATCAGCCCCAGCATTTT
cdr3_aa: CASSFAANQPQHF

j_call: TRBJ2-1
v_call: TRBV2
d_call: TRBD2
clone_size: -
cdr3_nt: TGTGCCAGCAGTTTCGGACTAGCGGGAGGTGTGGATGAGCAGTTCTTC
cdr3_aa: CASSFGLAGGVDEQFF

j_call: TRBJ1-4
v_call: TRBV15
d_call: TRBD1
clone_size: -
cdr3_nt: TGTGCCACGGACAGGGGAATGATTACTAATGAAAAACTGTTTTTT
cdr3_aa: CATDRGMITNEKLFF

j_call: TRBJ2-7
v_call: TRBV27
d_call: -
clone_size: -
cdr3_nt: TGTGCCAGCAGTACGGCGAGGAGGGAGTCGGGGGAGCAGTACTTC
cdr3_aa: CASSTARRESGEQYF

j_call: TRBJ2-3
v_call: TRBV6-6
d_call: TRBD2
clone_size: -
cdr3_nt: TGTGCCAGCACCTCACGTGGACTAGCGGAGGCAGATACGCAGTATTTT
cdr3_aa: CASTSRGLAEADTQYF